This is a list of T cell receptor beta chains from one sample in a study of T cell responses to AZD1222 COVID-19 vaccine. The method was immunoSEQ multiplex PCR; TCRdb's version includes in-frame clones alone and lacks a portion of them. This sample has 150,000 or so clones, with approximately 88% found just once. The sequencing used peripheral blood, collected on day 0 of AZD1222 vaccination. These receptors were obtained from an adult in good health. Both conserved end residues are part of each CDR3. The order of the fields is J gene, V gene, D gene, clone size, CDR3 protein, CDR3 DNA. A D gene is named only where the DNA matches it firmly. For some rows the clone size is stated as once, few or many, or as a class when expanded; others skip it.

>TRBJ2-5|TRBV4-1|.|.
CASSQFYGGETQYF
TGCGCCAGCAGCCAATTTTACGGCGGAGAGACCCAGTACTTC
>TRBJ1-1|TRBV20-1|TRBD1|many
CSAVDREAFF
TGCAGTGCTGTGGACAGGGAAGCTTTCTTT
>TRBJ2-4|TRBV3-1/TRBV3-2|.|.
CASTFLARNIQYF
TGTGCCAGCACATTTCTAGCCAGGAACATTCAGTACTTC
>TRBJ2-1|TRBV18|.|.
CASSPQGIPIYEQFF
TGTGCCAGCTCACCACAGGGGATACCGATCTATGAGCAGTTCTTC
>TRBJ1-6|TRBV25-1|TRBD1|.
CASKDDRGSNSPLHF
TGTGCCAGCAAGGATGACAGGGGGAGTAATTCACCCCTCCACTTT
>TRBJ2-1|TRBV4-3|.|once
CASSQDFGTYNEQFF
TGCGCCAGCAGCCAAGATTTCGGAACCTACAATGAGCAGTTCTTC
>TRBJ2-1|TRBV24-1|TRBD1|.
CATSDRQGGYNEQFF
TGTGCCACCAGTGATAGACAGGGTGGTTACAATGAGCAGTTCTTC
>TRBJ1-4|TRBV6-1|.|.
CASSERGRQVNSARREKLFF
TGTGCCAGCAGTGAAAGAGGGAGACAGGTAAATTCAGCGAGACGTGAAAAACTGTTTTTT
>TRBJ2-2|TRBV5-1|.|.
CASSHGPTGELFF
TGCGCCAGCAGCCACGGACCCACCGGGGAGCTGTTTTTT
>TRBJ2-7|TRBV7-2|.|once
CASSPRLVNSYEQYF
TGTGCCAGCAGCCCAAGACTAGTGAACTCCTACGAGCAGTACTTC
>TRBJ2-2|TRBV11-1|.|.
CASRGSSAGELFF
TGTGCCAGCAGGGGATCCTCGGCCGGGGAGCTGTTTTTT
>TRBJ2-1|TRBV30|.|.
CAWTGSSYNEQFF
TGTGCCTGGACGGGGAGCTCCTACAATGAGCAGTTCTTC
>TRBJ1-1|TRBV7-9|.|.
CASSHGAEDIGTEAFF
TGTGCCAGCAGCCATGGGGCCGAGGATATAGGAACTGAAGCTTTCTTT
>TRBJ2-1|TRBV9|TRBD2|.
CASSPSIRGDEQFF
TGTGCCAGCAGCCCCTCCATCCGGGGGGATGAACAGTTCTTC
>TRBJ2-7|TRBV5-8|.|.
CASSLSPSPSGNGYEQYF
TGTGCCAGCAGCTTGTCCCCTAGCCCGTCGGGGAACGGCTACGAGCAGTACTTC
>TRBJ1-1|TRBV10-2|.|.
CASRKGQGGLTEAFF
TGCGCCAGCCGGAAGGGGCAGGGAGGGCTAACTGAAGCTTTCTTT
>TRBJ2-3|TRBV7-3|.|once
CASSPHRTTDTQYF
TGTGCCAGCAGCCCTCACAGGACCACAGATACGCAGTATTTT
>TRBJ1-5|TRBV21-1|.|.
CASTMSQGQPQHF
TGTGCCAGCACCATGTCACAGGGCCAGCCCCAGCATTTT
>TRBJ2-3|TRBV7-8|.|.
CASSLEGITDTQYF
TGTGCCAGCAGCTTAGAGGGAATCACAGATACGCAGTATTTT
>TRBJ2-1|TRBV3-1/TRBV3-2|.|.
CASSPEPQNRNEQFF
TGTGCCAGCAGCCCGGAGCCCCAAAATCGGAATGAGCAGTTCTTC
>TRBJ1-5|TRBV19|.|.
CASSIKLKGQPQHF
TGTGCCAGTAGTATAAAGTTAAAGGGTCAGCCCCAGCATTTT
>TRBJ2-7|TRBV5-4|.|.
CASSLANSYEQYF
TGTGCCAGCAGCTTGGCCAACTCCTACGAGCAGTACTTC
>TRBJ1-4|TRBV30|.|.
CACNRVGTNEKLFF
TGTGCCTGCAACAGGGTGGGCACTAATGAAAAACTGTTTTTT